This T cell receptor (beta chain) was captured by sequencing in a study of blood T cell repertoires in COVID-19. Study context: Sources were T cells, B-cell-depleted T cells, or PBMCs; the material itself was cDNA or gDNA.

Method: immunoSEQ multiplex PCR; TCRdb's copy keeps in-frame clones and lacks some. The sample yields roughly 250,000 clones, about 80% seen once. The CDR3 consists of 14 residues. The V and J ends lost 8 bases and 2 bases, in that order; junction bases with no gene match: 8. Germline CDR1 and CDR2: SNHLY and FYNNEI. This clone has just one count. This TCR was recovered from a woman older than 75 with active or convalescent COVID-19. The chain links TRBV2 to TRBJ2-7, with 8 bases aligning to TRBD1. Sequenced material: peripheral blood. For the CDR3, the DNA is TGTGCCAGCGGAGAGGGACAGGCTCCCTACGAGCAGTACTTC. Its translation: CASGEGQAPYEQYF.